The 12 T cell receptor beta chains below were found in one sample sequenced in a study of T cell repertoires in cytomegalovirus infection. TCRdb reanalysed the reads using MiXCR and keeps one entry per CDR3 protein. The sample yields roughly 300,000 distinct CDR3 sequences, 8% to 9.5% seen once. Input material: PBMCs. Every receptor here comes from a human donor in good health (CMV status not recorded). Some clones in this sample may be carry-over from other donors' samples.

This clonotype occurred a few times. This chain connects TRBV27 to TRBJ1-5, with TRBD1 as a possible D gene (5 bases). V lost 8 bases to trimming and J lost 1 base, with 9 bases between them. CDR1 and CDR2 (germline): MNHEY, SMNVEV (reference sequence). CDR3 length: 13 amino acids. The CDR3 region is CASGAYSNQPQHF. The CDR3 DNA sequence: TGTGCCAGCGGGGCGTACAGCAATCAGCCCCAGCATTTT.

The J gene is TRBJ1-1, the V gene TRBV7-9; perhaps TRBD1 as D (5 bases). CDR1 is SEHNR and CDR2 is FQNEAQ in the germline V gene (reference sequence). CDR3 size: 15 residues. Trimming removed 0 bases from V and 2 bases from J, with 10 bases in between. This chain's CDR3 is CASSLARQGNTEAFF. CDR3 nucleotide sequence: TGTGCCAGCAGCTTAGCGCGTCAGGGCAACACTGAAGCTTTCTTT. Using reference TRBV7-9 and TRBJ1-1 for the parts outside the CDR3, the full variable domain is DTGVSQNPRHKITKRGQNVTFRCDPISEHNRLYWYRQTLGQGPEFLTYFQNEAQLEKSRLLSDRFSAERPKGSFSTLEIQRTEQGDSAMYLCASSLARQGNTEAFFGQGTRLTVV.

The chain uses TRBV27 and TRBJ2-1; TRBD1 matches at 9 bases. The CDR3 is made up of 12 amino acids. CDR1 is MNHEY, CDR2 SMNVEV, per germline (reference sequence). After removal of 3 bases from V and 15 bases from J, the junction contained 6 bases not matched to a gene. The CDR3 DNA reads TGTGCCAGCAGTTTGGGACAGGGCCGAGCGTTCTTC. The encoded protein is CASSLGQGRAFF.

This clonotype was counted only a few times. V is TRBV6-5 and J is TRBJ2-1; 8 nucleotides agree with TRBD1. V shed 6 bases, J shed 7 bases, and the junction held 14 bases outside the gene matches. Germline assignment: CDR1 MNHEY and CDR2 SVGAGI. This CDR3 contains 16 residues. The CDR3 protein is CASSTYMQGALNEQFF. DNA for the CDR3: TGTGCCAGCAGCACCTACATGCAGGGGGCGCTGAATGAGCAGTTCTTC.

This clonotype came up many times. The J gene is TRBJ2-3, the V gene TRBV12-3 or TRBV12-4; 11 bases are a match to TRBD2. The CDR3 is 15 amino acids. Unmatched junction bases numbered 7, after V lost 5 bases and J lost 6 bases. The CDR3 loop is CASSPGLAVIDTQYF. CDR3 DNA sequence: TGTGCCAGCAGTCCGGGACTAGCGGTAATTGATACGCAGTATTTT.

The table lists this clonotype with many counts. CDR3 in DNA: TGTGCCAGCAGTTTGCTGGGGGATGAAGCTTTCTTT. Its translation is CASSLLGDEAFF. The chain has TRBV12-3 or TRBV12-4 and TRBJ1-1, with D perhaps TRBD1 (5 bases). This CDR3 has 12 amino acids. The germline V and J ends were trimmed by 3 bases and 7 bases, with 9 bases remaining between them.

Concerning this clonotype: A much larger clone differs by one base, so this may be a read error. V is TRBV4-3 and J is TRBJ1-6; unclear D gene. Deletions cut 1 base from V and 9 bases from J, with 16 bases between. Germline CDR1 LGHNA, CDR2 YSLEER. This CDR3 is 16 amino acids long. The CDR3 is CASSQGLSDSGSPLHF. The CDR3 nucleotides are TGCGCCAGCAGCCAAGGTCTCTCCGACTCGGGTTCACCCCTCCACTTT.

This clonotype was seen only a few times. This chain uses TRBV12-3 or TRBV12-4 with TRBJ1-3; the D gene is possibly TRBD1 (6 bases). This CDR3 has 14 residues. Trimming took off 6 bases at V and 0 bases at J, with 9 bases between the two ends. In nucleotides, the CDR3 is TGTGCCAGCAGGGGGACAACCTCTGGAAACACCATATATTTT. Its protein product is CASRGTTSGNTIYF.

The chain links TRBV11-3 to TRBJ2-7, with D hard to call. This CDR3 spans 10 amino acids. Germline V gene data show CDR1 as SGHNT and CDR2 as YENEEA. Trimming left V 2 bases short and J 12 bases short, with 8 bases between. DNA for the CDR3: TGTGCCAGCAGCTTATTGGTTCCGTACTTC. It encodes CASSLLVPYF.

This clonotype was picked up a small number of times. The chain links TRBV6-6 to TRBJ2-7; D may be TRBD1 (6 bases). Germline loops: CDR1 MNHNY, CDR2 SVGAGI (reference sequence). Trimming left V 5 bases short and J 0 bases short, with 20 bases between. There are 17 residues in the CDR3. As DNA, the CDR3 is TGTGCCAGCAGTAGGGTCAACAGGGCTGTGGCCTCCTACGAGCAGTACTTC. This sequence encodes CASSRVNRAVASYEQYF.

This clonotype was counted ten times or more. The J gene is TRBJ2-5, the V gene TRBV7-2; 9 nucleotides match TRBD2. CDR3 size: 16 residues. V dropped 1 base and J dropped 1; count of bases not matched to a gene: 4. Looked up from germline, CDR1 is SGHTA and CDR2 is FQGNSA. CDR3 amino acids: CASSLGASGAQETQYF. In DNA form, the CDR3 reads TGTGCCAGCAGCTTAGGCGCTAGCGGGGCCCAAGAGACCCAGTACTTC.

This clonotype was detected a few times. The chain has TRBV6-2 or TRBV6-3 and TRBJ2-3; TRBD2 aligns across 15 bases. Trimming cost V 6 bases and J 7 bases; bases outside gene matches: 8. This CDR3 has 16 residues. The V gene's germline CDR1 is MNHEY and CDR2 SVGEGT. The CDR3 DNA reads TGTGCCAGCAGGCGGACCGGGACTAGCGGGAGGAATACGCAGTATTTT. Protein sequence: CASRRTGTSGRNTQYF.